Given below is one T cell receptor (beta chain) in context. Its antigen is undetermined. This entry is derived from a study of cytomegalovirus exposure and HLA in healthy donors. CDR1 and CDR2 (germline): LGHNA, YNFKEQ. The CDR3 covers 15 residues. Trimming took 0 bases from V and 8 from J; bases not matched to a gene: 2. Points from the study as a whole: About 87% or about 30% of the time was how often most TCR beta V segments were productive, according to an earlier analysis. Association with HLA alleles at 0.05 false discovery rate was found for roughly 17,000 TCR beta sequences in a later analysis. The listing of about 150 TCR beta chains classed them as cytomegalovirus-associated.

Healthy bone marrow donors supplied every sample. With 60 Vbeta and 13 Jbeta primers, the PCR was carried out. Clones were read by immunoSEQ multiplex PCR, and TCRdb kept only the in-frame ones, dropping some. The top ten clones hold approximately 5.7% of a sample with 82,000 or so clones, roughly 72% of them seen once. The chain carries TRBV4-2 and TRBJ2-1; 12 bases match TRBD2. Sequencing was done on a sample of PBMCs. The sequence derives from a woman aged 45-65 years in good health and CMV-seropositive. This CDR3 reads CASSQETSGSYEQFF. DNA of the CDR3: TGTGCCAGCAGCCAAGAGACTAGCGGGAGCTATGAGCAGTTCTTC.